These T cell receptor beta chains were read from a single sample in a study of blood T cell repertoires in COVID-19. Using immunoSEQ multiplex PCR, the repertoire was profiled, and TCRdb retains in-frame clones only, with some absent. The data show 45,000 to 55,000 clones, about nine tenths seen once. The specimen sequenced was peripheral blood. Source of these receptors: a human donor in a cohort sampled during active COVID-19. Both conserved end residues are part of each CDR3. Fields, in order: J gene, D gene, clone size, V gene, CDR3 protein, CDR3 DNA. A D gene is named only where the DNA matches it firmly. Expanded clones get a size class; other rows say once, few or many, or leave the size out.

TRBJ1-2 . . TRBV28 CASSDGQLNYGYTF TGTGCCAGCAGTGACGGACAGCTTAACTATGGCTACACCTTC
TRBJ2-7 TRBD1 . TRBV7-3 CASSAGTGGRYEQYF TGTGCCAGCAGCGCCGGGACAGGGGGCAGGTACGAGCAGTACTTC
TRBJ2-3 TRBD1 . TRBV5-6 CASSLFGGTGPLTDTQYF TGTGCCAGCAGCTTGTTTGGCGGGACAGGGCCACTCACAGATACGCAGTATTTT
TRBJ2-5 TRBD2 . TRBV4-1 CASSRKTSGSKGRLQETQYF TGCGCCAGCAGCCGGAAAACTAGCGGGAGTAAGGGCCGCCTACAAGAGACCCAGTACTTC
TRBJ1-5 TRBD1 . TRBV18 CASSPRNQGAAQPQHF TGTGCCAGCTCACCACGCAACCAGGGGGCGGCTCAGCCCCAGCATTTT
TRBJ2-5 . . TRBV5-4 CASSLLGGPNKETQYF TGTGCCAGCAGCTTGCTAGGGGGACCTAATAAAGAGACCCAGTACTTC
TRBJ2-1 TRBD2 . TRBV3-1/TRBV3-2 CASSPTSGGPYEQFF TGTGCCAGCAGCCCCACTAGCGGGGGGCCCTATGAGCAGTTCTTC
TRBJ2-7 TRBD2 few TRBV28 CASSSTSGSITYEQYF TGTGCCAGCAGTAGCACTAGCGGGAGTATAACCTACGAGCAGTACTTC
TRBJ2-1 TRBD2 . TRBV5-6 CASSARLREVSHEQFF TGTGCCAGCAGCGCGAGGTTGCGGGAGGTTTCCCATGAGCAGTTCTTC
TRBJ2-7 TRBD1 few TRBV29-1 CSAGTGGGEQYF TGCAGCGCAGGGACAGGAGGGGGCGAGCAGTACTTC
TRBJ2-3 . once TRBV19 CASSILLATMDSTDTQYF TGTGCCAGTAGTATACTACTAGCTACCATGGATAGCACAGATACGCAGTATTTT
TRBJ1-6 TRBD1 . TRBV5-5 CASSPGGLLTSPLHF TGTGCCAGCAGCCCAGGGGGCCTACTAACTTCACCCCTCCACTTT
TRBJ2-1 TRBD1 . TRBV6-1 CASSEETGSYNEQFF TGTGCCAGCAGTGAAGAGACAGGGTCCTACAATGAGCAGTTCTTC
TRBJ2-2 . . TRBV5-1 CASSLASRSDTGELFF TGCGCCAGCAGCTTGGCGAGCAGAAGCGACACCGGGGAGCTGTTTTTT
TRBJ1-2 . . TRBV28 CASSKYRREGVYGYTF TGTGCCAGCAGTAAATATCGCAGGGAAGGGGTCTATGGCTACACCTTC
TRBJ2-1 TRBD2 . TRBV28 CASSSYSSGRALDEQFF TGTGCCAGCAGTTCCTATTCTAGCGGGAGGGCTTTAGATGAGCAGTTCTTC
TRBJ1-1 . . TRBV6-5 CASRMAGLYTEAFF TGTGCCAGCAGGATGGCAGGTTTGTACACTGAAGCTTTCTTT
TRBJ1-2 TRBD1 . TRBV11-1 CASSLGTGDYGYTF TGTGCCAGCAGCCTAGGGACAGGGGACTATGGCTACACCTTC
TRBJ2-1 . once TRBV23-1 CASNPGRGLHSYNEQFF TGCGCCAGCAATCCCGGGCGCGGACTACACTCCTACAATGAGCAGTTCTTC
TRBJ2-2 . . TRBV28 CASSFWTGRVFF TGTGCCAGCAGTTTTTGGACAGGGAGGGTGTTTTTT
TRBJ2-1 . . TRBV18 CASSPRRAGAGDNEQFF TGTGCCAGCTCACCAAGAAGGGCAGGGGCTGGGGACAATGAGCAGTTCTTC
TRBJ2-3 TRBD2 . TRBV18 CASSPQRGAGPSTDTQYF TGTGCCAGCTCACCACAGCGGGGAGCGGGGCCAAGCACAGATACGCAGTATTTT
TRBJ2-2 . . TRBV6-5 CASSYWRGGNTGELFF TGTGCCAGCAGTTATTGGAGGGGTGGAAACACCGGGGAGCTGTTTTTT
TRBJ2-3 TRBD2 . TRBV24-1 CATSDFSGTSGRDTDTQYF TGTGCCACCAGTGATTTTTCAGGGACTAGCGGGAGAGACACAGATACGCAGTATTTT
TRBJ2-1 . . TRBV28 CASSLGGTGPSSYNEQFF TGTGCCAGCAGTTTAGGAGGGACTGGACCTAGCTCCTACAATGAGCAGTTCTTC
TRBJ1-1 . . TRBV7-9 CASSTNRGGSTEAFF TGTGCCAGCAGCACAAACCGGGGGGGAAGCACTGAAGCTTTCTTT
TRBJ1-6 TRBD1 . TRBV7-2 CASSTRTGGRGYNSPLHF TGTGCCAGCAGCACCAGGACAGGGGGCAGGGGTTATAATTCACCCCTCCACTTT
TRBJ2-7 . . TRBV7-7 CASSLGTVNEQYF TGTGCCAGCAGCTTAGGGACAGTGAACGAGCAGTACTTC
TRBJ1-6 TRBD1 . TRBV6-5 CASTRTDRVFSPLHF TGTGCCAGCACCCGAACCGACAGGGTGTTTTCACCCCTCCACTTT
TRBJ2-7 . . TRBV20-1 CSARSGHEQYF TGCAGTGCTAGAAGTGGGCATGAGCAGTACTTC
TRBJ2-1 TRBD1 once TRBV5-1 CASSPTGTGGNRNEQFF TGCGCCAGCAGCCCTACCGGGACAGGGGGCAATAGGAATGAGCAGTTCTTC